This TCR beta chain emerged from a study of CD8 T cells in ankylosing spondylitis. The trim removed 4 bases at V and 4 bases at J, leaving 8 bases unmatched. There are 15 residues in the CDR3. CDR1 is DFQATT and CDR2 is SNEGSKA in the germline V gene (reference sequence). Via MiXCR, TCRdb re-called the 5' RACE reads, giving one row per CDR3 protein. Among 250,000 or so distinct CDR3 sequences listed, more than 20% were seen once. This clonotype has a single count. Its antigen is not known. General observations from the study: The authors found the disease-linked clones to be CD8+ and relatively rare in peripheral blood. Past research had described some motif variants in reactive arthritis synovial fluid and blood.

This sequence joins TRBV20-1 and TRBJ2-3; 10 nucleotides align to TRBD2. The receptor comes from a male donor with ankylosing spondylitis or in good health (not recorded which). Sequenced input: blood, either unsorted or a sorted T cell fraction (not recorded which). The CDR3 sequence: CSATGAGGQADTQYF. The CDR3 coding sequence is TGCAGTGCTACCGGAGCGGGGGGGCAAGCAGATACGCAGTATTTT.